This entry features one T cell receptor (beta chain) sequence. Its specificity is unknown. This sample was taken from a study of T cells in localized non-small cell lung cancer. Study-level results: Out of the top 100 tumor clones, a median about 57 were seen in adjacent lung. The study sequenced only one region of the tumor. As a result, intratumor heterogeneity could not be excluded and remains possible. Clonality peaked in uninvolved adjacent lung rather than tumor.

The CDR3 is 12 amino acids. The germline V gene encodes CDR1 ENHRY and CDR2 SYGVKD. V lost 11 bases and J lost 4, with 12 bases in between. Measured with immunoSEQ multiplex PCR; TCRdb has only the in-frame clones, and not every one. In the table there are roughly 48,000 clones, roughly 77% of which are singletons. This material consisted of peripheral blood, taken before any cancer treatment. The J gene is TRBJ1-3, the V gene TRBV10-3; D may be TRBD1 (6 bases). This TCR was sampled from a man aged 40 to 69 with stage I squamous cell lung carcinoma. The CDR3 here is CAAGTSGNTIYF. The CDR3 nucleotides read TGTGCCGCCGGGACATCGGGAAACACCATATATTTT.